The clone carrying this T cell receptor beta chain appeared a single time. Antigen specificity is unknown. Germline assignment: CDR1 MGHRA and CDR2 YSYEKL. Trimming took 4 bases from V and 7 from J; bases not matched to a gene: 0. This CDR3 spans 11 amino acids. The data are from a study of cytomegalovirus exposure and HLA in healthy donors. Study results and limitations: When presence/absence was analysed, sequencing depth was taken to be roughly uniform across donors. The study labeled 150 to 200 TCR beta chains cytomegalovirus-associated.

PCR primers comprised 60 Vbeta and 13 Jbeta primers. The table came from immunoSEQ multiplex PCR; TCRdb's copy has only in-frame clones and leaves some out. The data hold 95,000 to 100,000 clones, with roughly 79% observed a single time. The sequenced material came from PBMCs. V and J are TRBV4-1 and TRBJ1-2, with TRBD1 matching over 7 bases. This sequence was found in a man between 35 and 55 years old in good health and CMV-seronegative. CDR3: CASSRQGGYTF. The CDR3 DNA is TGCGCCAGCAGCCGACAGGGTGGCTACACCTTC.